This T cell receptor (beta chain) was recovered during a study of glioma-infiltrating T cells after dendritic cell vaccination. Using immunoSEQ multiplex PCR, the repertoire was profiled, and TCRdb retains in-frame clones only, with some absent. The sample lists around 62,000 clones; about 81% were seen once. The germline gives CDR1 GTSNPN, CDR2 SVGIG (reference sequence). The CDR3 is 13 amino acids. Trimming took off 2 bases at V and 5 bases at J, with 12 bases between the two ends. The sample consisted of blood, taken before dendritic cell vaccination. The chain carries TRBV30 and TRBJ1-1; D might be TRBD1 (5 bases). This clonotype was sampled from a human donor with glioblastoma. The CDR3 DNA reads as TGTGCCTGGAGTTCCGCAGGGTGGACTGAAGCTTTCTTT. This encodes CAWSSAGWTEAFF.